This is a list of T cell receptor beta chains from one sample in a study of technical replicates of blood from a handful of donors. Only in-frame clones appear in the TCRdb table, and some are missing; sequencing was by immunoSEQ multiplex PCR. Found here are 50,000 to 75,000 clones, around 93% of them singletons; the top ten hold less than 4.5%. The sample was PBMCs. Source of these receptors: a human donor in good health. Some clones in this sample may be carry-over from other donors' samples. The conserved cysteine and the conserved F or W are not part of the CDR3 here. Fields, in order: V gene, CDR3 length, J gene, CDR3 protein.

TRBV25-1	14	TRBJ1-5	ASSEGDRAPNQPQH
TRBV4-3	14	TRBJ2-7	ASSQDFWDSSYEQY
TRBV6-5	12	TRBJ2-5	ASSYSDRVEAQY
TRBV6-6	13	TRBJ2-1	ASSYTGDGGNEQF
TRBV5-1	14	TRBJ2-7	ASSSSWTGASYEQY
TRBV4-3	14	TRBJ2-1	ASSQDRGTHYNEQF
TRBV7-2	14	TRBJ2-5	ASSRLWASDQETQY
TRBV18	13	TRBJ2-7	ASSPSGQVSYEQY
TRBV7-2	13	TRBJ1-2	ASSSFHRTIDGYT
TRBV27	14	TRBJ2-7	ASPGAGACYGHEQY
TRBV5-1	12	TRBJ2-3	ASSPEGSTDTQY
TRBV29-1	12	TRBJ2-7	SVDAGTSGYEQY
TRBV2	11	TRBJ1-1	ASSEIRGAEAF
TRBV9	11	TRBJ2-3	ASSLSGTDTQY
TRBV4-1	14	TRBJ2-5	ASSQRGLGGQETQY
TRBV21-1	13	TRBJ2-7	ASSSPCGASYEQY
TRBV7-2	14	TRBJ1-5	ASSWGIRGSGQPQH
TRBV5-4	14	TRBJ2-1	ASSWGGTSSYNEQF
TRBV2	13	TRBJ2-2	ASRTSPINTGELF
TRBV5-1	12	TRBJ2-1	ASSGSGAYNEQF
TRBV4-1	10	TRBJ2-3	ASGLAGDTQY
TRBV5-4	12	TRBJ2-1	ASSNPTGNNEQF
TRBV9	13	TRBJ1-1	ASSMWTGGDTEAF
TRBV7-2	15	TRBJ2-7	ASSLAKSVADLYEQY
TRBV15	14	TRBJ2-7	ATSSEPTSGRTGQY
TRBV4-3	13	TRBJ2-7	ASSQDRGLSYEQY
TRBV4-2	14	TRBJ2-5	ASSKTAGTSQETQY
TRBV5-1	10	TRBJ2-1	ASSLVRNEQF
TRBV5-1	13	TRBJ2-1	ASFTSILLRNEQF
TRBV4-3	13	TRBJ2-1	ASSQGTGEYNEQF
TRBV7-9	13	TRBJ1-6	ASSTGGQGRSPLH
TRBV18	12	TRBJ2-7	ASSQGGGTYEQY
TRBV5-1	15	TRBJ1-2	ASSSPGTGGANYGYT
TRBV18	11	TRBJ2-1	ASSPGQNNEQF
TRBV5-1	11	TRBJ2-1	ASSLYPGEPQF
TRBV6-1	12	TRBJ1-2	ASLVGTGFVGYT
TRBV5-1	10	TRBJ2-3	ASTIKPDTQY
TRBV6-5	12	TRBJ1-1	ASSGRGVGTEAF
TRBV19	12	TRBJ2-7	ASSIHGVTYEQY